This is a list of T cell receptor beta chains from one sample in a study of tumor-infiltrating lymphocytes in localized non-small cell lung cancer. TCRdb's copy holds only in-frame clones and misses some; the assay was immunoSEQ multiplex PCR. The top ten clones hold around 20% of a sample with 14,000 or so clones, roughly 75% of them seen once. Sequencing used uninvolved lung tissue not adjacent to the tumor. The receptors shown here come from a human donor with non-small cell lung cancer. Both conserved end residues are part of each CDR3. Each record gives: J gene, clone size, V gene, D gene, CDR3 protein, CDR3 DNA. D genes are given only for firm matches. Size is stated for part of the rows, as once, few or many counts, or as a class when the clone is expanded.

TRBJ1-4 | - | TRBV6-1 | - | CATWGRSYEKLFF | TGTGCCACATGGGGAAGGAGCTATGAAAAACTGTTTTTT
TRBJ2-5 | - | TRBV28 | - | CASSLRTGSRQETQYF | TGTGCCAGCAGTTTACGTACAGGGTCTCGGCAAGAGACCCAGTACTTC
TRBJ2-4 | - | TRBV7-2 | - | CASSLARSTDGVAKNIQYF | TGTGCCAGCAGCTTAGCGCGATCCACCGATGGGGTGGCCAAAAACATTCAGTACTTC
TRBJ1-1 | few | TRBV7-9 | - | CASTHLGGAGNTEAFF | TGTGCCAGCACCCACCTAGGGGGGGCAGGGAACACTGAAGCTTTCTTT
TRBJ2-5 | - | TRBV6-1 | - | CASSKRIIQETQYF | TGTGCCAGCAGTAAAAGGATCATTCAAGAGACCCAGTACTTC
TRBJ1-1 | - | TRBV27 | TRBD1 | CASSSRGQNTEAFF | TGTGCCAGCAGTTCCAGGGGGCAAAACACTGAAGCTTTCTTT
TRBJ1-2 | - | TRBV27 | TRBD1 | CASSATGLGYTF | TGTGCCAGCAGCGCGACAGGGCTCGGCTACACCTTC
TRBJ2-3 | - | TRBV5-1 | TRBD2 | CASRKTSGTDTQYF | TGCGCCAGCAGGAAGACTAGCGGAACAGATACGCAGTATTTT
TRBJ1-6 | - | TRBV9 | - | CASRATDTPYSPLHF | TGTGCCAGCAGGGCGACAGACACCCCGTATTCACCCCTCCACTTT
TRBJ2-3 | - | TRBV4-1 | - | CASSQARGQYKADTQYF | TGCGCCAGCAGCCAAGCCCGGGGGCAATACAAGGCAGATACGCAGTATTTT
TRBJ2-1 | - | TRBV29-1 | - | CSVAGTPPYNEQFF | TGCAGCGTTGCTGGGACTCCCCCCTACAATGAGCAGTTCTTC
TRBJ2-7 | few | TRBV7-2 | TRBD2 | CASSFGLAGGYEQYF | TGTGCCAGCAGCTTCGGACTAGCGGGAGGCTACGAGCAGTACTTC
TRBJ2-3 | few | TRBV5-4 | - | CASRYLGLTDTQYF | TGTGCCAGCAGATACTTAGGCCTCACAGATACGCAGTATTTT
TRBJ2-2 | - | TRBV19 | TRBD2 | CASNDPRTSGRLGTGELFF | TGTGCCAGTAACGACCCTAGAACTAGCGGGAGGTTAGGCACCGGGGAGCTGTTTTTT
TRBJ2-7 | - | TRBV2 | TRBD1 | CASRTGGSSYEQYF | TGTGCCAGCAGAACAGGGGGAAGCTCCTACGAGCAGTACTTC
TRBJ2-7 | - | TRBV7-8 | TRBD1 | CASSSRRGPYEQYF | TGTGCCAGCAGCTCCCGCAGGGGGCCCTACGAGCAGTACTTC
TRBJ1-3 | - | TRBV27 | TRBD1 | CASRKTGSSGNTIYF | TGTGCCAGCAGGAAGACAGGGAGCTCTGGAAACACCATATATTTT
TRBJ2-3 | - | TRBV18 | - | CASSPRGRTDTQYF | TGTGCCAGCTCACCACGGGGGAGGACAGATACGCAGTATTTT
TRBJ1-5 | - | TRBV5-6 | - | CASSLTGLHQPQHF | TGTGCCAGCAGCTTGACGGGACTCCATCAGCCCCAGCATTTT
TRBJ1-4 | few | TRBV5-5 | - | CASNKLDSRNEKLFF | TGTGCCAGCAACAAGTTAGACAGCCGTAATGAAAAACTGTTTTTT
TRBJ2-1 | - | TRBV4-3 | - | CASSQDRDPPYNEQFF | TGCGCCAGCAGCCAAGATAGGGACCCCCCGTACAATGAGCAGTTCTTC
TRBJ2-7 | - | TRBV6-1 | TRBD1 | CASTLGGTGSYEQYF | TGTGCCAGCACCCTAGGGGGGACAGGGAGCTACGAGCAGTACTTC
TRBJ1-2 | - | TRBV28 | - | CASSLFGKGSNYGYTF | TGTGCCAGCAGTTTATTTGGGAAGGGATCTAACTATGGCTACACCTTC
TRBJ2-7 | few | TRBV6-5 | - | CASSAHRDEQYF | TGTGCCAGCAGTGCCCACAGGGACGAGCAGTACTTC